These 19 T cell receptor beta chains originate from one sample sequenced in a study of cytomegalovirus exposure and HLA in healthy donors. The PCR employed 60 Vbeta primers together with 13 Jbeta primers. Profiling relied on immunoSEQ multiplex PCR, and the TCRdb table lists in-frame clones only, not all of them. The table has about 60,000 clones, around two thirds seen once. What was sequenced was PBMCs. The source of these receptors is a woman aged 60-70 years in good health and CMV-seropositive.

The chain couples TRBV4-1 to TRBJ2-5; D unresolved. The germline V gene encodes CDR1 MGHRA and CDR2 YSYEKL. This CDR3 contains 15 residues. V gave up 1 base and J gave up 4 bases, with 13 bases separating them. The chain's CDR3 is CASSQVLVAPETQYF. CDR3 in DNA: TGCGCCAGCAGCCAAGTATTGGTAGCCCCAGAGACCCAGTACTTC.

The gene calls are TRBV4-3 and TRBJ1-2; D may be TRBD1 (5 bases). Trimming removed 1 base from V and 6 bases from J, with 15 bases in between. This CDR3 is built from 15 residues. Germline V gives CDR1 LGHNA, CDR2 YSLEER. DNA of the CDR3: TGCGCCAGCAGCCAAGGTCCCAGGGAATATGATGGCTACACCTTC. It specifies CASSQGPREYDGYTF.

V is TRBV27 and J is TRBJ1-1; 9 bases match TRBD1. CDR1 and CDR2 from the germline V gene are MNHEY and SMNVEV (reference sequence). After removal of 6 bases from V and 4 bases from J, the junction contained 6 bases not matched to a gene. The CDR3 covers 14 residues. The CDR3 spells CASSRGTGFTEAFF. CDR3 sequence (DNA): TGTGCCAGCAGCAGGGGGACAGGGTTCACTGAAGCTTTCTTT.

The chain is built from TRBV5-4 and TRBJ1-1, with 8 bases identical to TRBD1. The V and J ends lost 0 bases and 2 bases, in that order; junction bases with no gene match: 15. The CDR3 spans 19 residues. Germline V gives CDR1 SGHNT, CDR2 YYREEE (reference sequence). CDR3 in amino acids: CASSLEERAGGTHNTEAFF. The CDR3 nucleotides are TGTGCCAGCAGCTTGGAGGAGCGGGCAGGGGGCACCCATAACACTGAAGCTTTCTTT.

This clone was seen a few times. J is TRBJ2-3 and V is TRBV4-3, with 14 bases matching TRBD2. V lost 3 bases, J lost 1 base, and 0 bases stayed unmatched. CDR3 length: 16 residues. Per the germline V gene, CDR1 is LGHNA and CDR2 is YSLEER. The CDR3 sequence is CASSQGLAGGTDTQYF. The CDR3, as DNA: TGCGCCAGCAGCCAGGGACTAGCGGGGGGCACAGATACGCAGTATTTT.

V gene TRBV5-6 combines with J gene TRBJ2-1; tentative D call: TRBD1 (5 bases). The germline V gene has CDR1 SGHDT and CDR2 YYEEEE. Trimming shortened V by 3 bases and J by 10 bases, and 14 bases separated the two germline ends. There are 13 residues in the CDR3. This CDR3 reads CASSSMTVQEQFF. In DNA form, the CDR3 reads TGTGCCAGCAGCTCTATGACAGTCCAAGAGCAGTTCTTC.

The chain employs TRBV30 and TRBJ2-1; D might be TRBD1 (7 bases). Germline CDR1 GTSNPN, CDR2 SVGIG (reference sequence). V lost 0 bases, J lost 4 bases, and 13 bases lay in between. The CDR3 loop spans 15 amino acids. The CDR3 bases are TGTGCCTGGAGTGTACTACAGGGGACTTACAATGAGCAGTTCTTC. It specifies CAWSVLQGTYNEQFF.

The chain couples TRBV7-3 to TRBJ2-7, with D unclear. The CDR3 extends over 13 amino acids. The V gene's germline CDR1 is SGHTA and CDR2 FQGTGA. V was clipped by 2 bases and J by 4 bases, with 9 bases between them. Here the CDR3 reads CASSLGQNYEQYF. The DNA of the CDR3 is TGTGCCAGCAGCTTAGGGCAGAATTACGAGCAGTACTTC.

J is TRBJ1-1 and V is TRBV30; a weak D match, TRBD1 (5 bases). The ends were cut back, 3 bases at V and 8 bases at J, with 16 bases in the middle. Germline V gene data show CDR1 as GTSNPN and CDR2 as SVGIG (reference sequence). This CDR3 has 13 amino acids. The CDR3 sequence: CAWRIQWQGEAFF. Here the CDR3 DNA reads TGTGCCTGGAGGATCCAGTGGCAGGGCGAAGCTTTCTTT.

This chain links TRBV4-3 with TRBJ1-4, with 9 nucleotides matching TRBD1. This CDR3 contains 15 residues. V shed 0 bases and J 5 bases; nucleotides not matched to a gene: 1. Germline CDR1 LGHNA, CDR2 YSLEER. The CDR3 DNA is TGCGCCAGCAGCCAAGAAGACAGGGGGAATGAAAAACTGTTTTTT. The encoded protein is CASSQEDRGNEKLFF.

The V and J genes are TRBV7-9 and TRBJ1-5, with D hard to call. Germline V CDR1 and CDR2: SEHNR, FQNEAQ (reference sequence). Between the trimmed V and J ends, which lost 3 bases and 0 bases, there was a span of 9 bases. There are 15 residues in the CDR3. CDR3 DNA sequence: TGTGCCAGCAGCTTCGGGGATTATAGCAATCAGCCCCAGCATTTT. Protein: CASSFGDYSNQPQHF.

A single count supports this clone. V is TRBV11-2 and J is TRBJ1-1; D is undetermined. Germline lookup yields CDR1 SGHAT and CDR2 FQNNGV. Trimming cost V 7 bases and J 4 bases, with 13 bases left between them. This CDR3 has 13 residues. CDR3 loop: CASNAQVSTEAFF. As DNA, the CDR3 is TGTGCCAGCAACGCCCAGGTATCCACTGAAGCTTTCTTT.

V gene TRBV6-1 combines with J gene TRBJ1-1; D call uncertain. The V gene lost 6 bases and the J gene lost 0 bases, with 8 bases spanning the gap. Germline V gene data show CDR1 as MNHNS and CDR2 as SASEGT. The CDR3 totals 13 residues. The CDR3 protein is CASSQEMNTEAFF. Written as DNA, the CDR3 is TGTGCCAGCAGCCAGGAAATGAACACTGAAGCTTTCTTT.

This clone occurred a few times. This rearrangement joins TRBV9 to TRBJ2-2, with TRBD2 as a possible D gene (5 bases). V dropped 6 bases and J dropped 1 base, with 10 bases sitting between them. Looked up from germline, CDR1 is SGDLS and CDR2 is YYNGEE. The CDR3 loop spans 14 amino acids. The CDR3 DNA reads TGTGCCAGCAAAGGAGGCCTGAACACCGGGGAGCTGTTTTTT. Its translation: CASKGGLNTGELFF.

The chain combines TRBV11-3 with TRBJ1-1, with D maybe TRBD1 (6 bases). Germline CDR1 reads SGHNT; CDR2 reads YENEEA. This CDR3 region has 12 residues. Trimming cost V 4 bases and J 5 bases, with 8 bases left between them. The CDR3 here is CASSSQGTEAFF. DNA for the CDR3: TGTGCCAGCAGCTCACAGGGAACTGAAGCTTTCTTT.

This rearrangement joins TRBV5-4 to TRBJ1-3, with 7 bases fitting TRBD1. This CDR3 comprises 14 residues. The trim removed 2 bases at V and 2 bases at J, leaving 1 base unmatched. Looked up from germline, CDR1 is SGHNT and CDR2 is YYREEE (reference sequence). The CDR3 spells CASSFQGAGNTIYF. The CDR3 DNA follows: TGTGCCAGCAGCTTCCAGGGGGCTGGAAACACCATATATTTT.

This rearrangement joins TRBV7-9 to TRBJ1-2; no clear D gene. The CDR3 has 13 amino acids. The V gene lost 5 bases and the J gene lost 6 bases, with 13 bases spanning the gap. In germline, CDR1 is SEHNR, CDR2 FQNEAQ (reference sequence). CDR3 nucleotides: TGTGCCAGCAGCCAAGCCGCGGCAGATGGCTACACCTTC. Translation: CASSQAAADGYTF.

In nucleotides, the CDR3 is TGTGCCAGTAGTGTCGACAGGGTTACCAATGAGCAGTTCTTC. Translation gives CASSVDRVTNEQFF. This sequence joins TRBV19 and TRBJ2-1; 7 positions match TRBD1. The CDR3 is 14 amino acids. V lost 5 bases to trimming and J lost 6 bases; unmatched junction nucleotides: 7. Germline V gene lookup returns CDR1 LNHDA and CDR2 SQIVND (reference sequence).

This CDR3 reads CASSPEVFGNSYNEQFF. The CDR3 DNA is TGTGCCAGCAGCCCCGAGGTGTTCGGGAACTCCTACAATGAGCAGTTCTTC. J is TRBJ2-1 and V is TRBV7-6, with a tentative D call TRBD2 (5 bases). V lost 5 bases and J lost 0, with 17 bases in between. Germline-derived CDR1 and CDR2 are SGHVS and FNYEAQ. The CDR3 loop spans 17 amino acids.